This T cell receptor (beta chain) was documented in a study of cytomegalovirus exposure and HLA in healthy donors. Study conclusions and caveats: Both high specificity and high sensitivity reportedly marked the classifier's diagnosis of cytomegalovirus status. It was found in a later analysis that first-cohort TCR clusters tended to co-occur in the 90 to 150 validation repertoires.

With 6 bases clipped from V and 6 bases from J, the junction kept 7 bases outside the gene matches. CDR1 MRHNA and CDR2 SNTAGT come from the germline V gene. The CDR3 is made up of 13 amino acids. Worth noting for this clone: The antigen remains unidentified.

Generated by immunoSEQ multiplex PCR, the TCRdb table keeps only in-frame clones and is missing some. The repertoire has about 180,000 clones, about 85% of them found once; the top ten carry 15% to 20%. The specimen sequenced was PBMCs. This clonotype originated in a man aged 18 to 29 in good health and CMV-seropositive. V and J are TRBV6-4 and TRBJ1-2; 7 nucleotides match TRBD1. CDR3 nucleotides: TGTGCCAGCAGAGGAAGGGGGCCGGATGGCTACACCTTC. It is translated as CASRGRGPDGYTF.